Reported below is one T cell receptor beta chain. The V and J ends lost 0 bases and 16 bases, in that order; junction bases with no gene match: 7. CDR1 and CDR2 from the germline V gene are LGHDT and YNNKEL (reference sequence). The length of the CDR3 is 13 residues. These data are taken from a study of blood T cell repertoires in COVID-19. Study in general: Collection of acute and convalescent COVID-19 samples took place in the United States, Italy and Spain. PBMCs, B-cell-depleted T cells, or T cells were the source of the cDNA or gDNA that made up the material.

Profiling relied on immunoSEQ multiplex PCR, and the TCRdb table lists in-frame clones only, not all of them. Seen here are over 450,000 clones, roughly nine tenths observed once, and the top ten hold around 8%. The sequenced sample was peripheral blood. The origin of this receptor is a woman aged 45-65 years with COVID-19, enrolled during active disease. The V call is TRBV3-1 (or the pseudogene TRBV3-2), the J call TRBJ2-4, with 9 nucleotides matching TRBD1. The CDR3 region is CASSQDSDRGVYF. The CDR3, as DNA: TGTGCCAGCAGCCAAGATAGCGACAGGGGGGTCTACTTC.